Each of the 13 T cell receptor beta chains below was sequenced from the same sample in a study of T cell changes during pregnancy in multiple sclerosis. Assay used: immunoSEQ multiplex PCR; TCRdb lists only in-frame clones, some missing. Of about 70,000 clones listed, 92% are singletons. The sample in question was peripheral blood, obtained after pregnancy. The receptors were sampled from a female donor with multiple sclerosis, enrolled in a pregnancy study.

The V call is TRBV7-4, the J call TRBJ2-1; 11 bases align to TRBD2. Germline V gene data show CDR1 as SGHVT and CDR2 as SQSDAQ. The V and J ends lost 3 bases and 4 bases, in that order; junction bases with no gene match: 5. The CDR3 extends over 16 amino acids. The CDR3 bases are TGTGCCAGCAGCTTGGTAGCGGGAGGGAGATACAATGAGCAGTTCTTC. Protein: CASSLVAGGRYNEQFF.

V usage is TRBV4-3 and J usage is TRBJ1-1; D call uncertain. The CDR3 is 17 residues long. The germline V gene has CDR1 LGHNA and CDR2 YSLEER. With 0 bases removed from V and 1 base from J, the gap between germline ends came to 15 bases. CDR3 protein: CASSQDPGSSPNTEAFF. The CDR3 coding sequence is TGCGCCAGCAGCCAAGATCCTGGCTCTAGCCCGAACACTGAAGCTTTCTTT.

This rearrangement joins TRBV6-5 to TRBJ2-6; tentatively, D is TRBD1 (6 bases). Trimming removed 3 bases from V and 2 bases from J, with 11 bases in between. CDR3 length: 16 residues. Germline V lookup: CDR1 MNHEY, CDR2 SVGAGI. The CDR3 spells CASSYHRAPGANVLTF. The CDR3 nucleotides are TGTGCCAGCAGTTATCACAGGGCTCCTGGGGCCAACGTCCTGACTTTC.

The chain has TRBV7-9 and TRBJ2-1; 15 bases are shared with TRBD2. In germline, CDR1 is SEHNR, CDR2 FQNEAQ (reference sequence). The length of the CDR3 is 18 residues. The V and J ends lost 5 bases and 4 bases, in that order; junction bases with no gene match: 9. The CDR3 nucleotides are TGTGCCAGCAGCGTCGGACTAGCGGGAGGGCCCGGGTACAATGAGCAGTTCTTC. It yields the protein CASSVGLAGGPGYNEQFF.

The V call is TRBV11-3, the J call TRBJ2-2, with 8 bases aligning to TRBD1. After removal of 5 bases from V and 5 bases from J, the junction contained 4 bases not matched to a gene. This CDR3 is 14 amino acids long. Germline V CDR1 and CDR2: SGHNT, YENEEA. CDR3 coding DNA: TGTGCCAGCAGCCCAGGGGGCTGGACCGGGGAGCTGTTTTTT. Its protein product is CASSPGGWTGELFF.

This chain uses TRBV5-6 with TRBJ2-4; maybe TRBD1 (6 bases). There are 14 residues in the CDR3. From germline, CDR1 is SGHDT and CDR2 YYEEEE. V lost 0 bases to trimming and J lost 2 bases, with 6 bases between them. The CDR3 spells CASSLGGPKNIQYF. The CDR3 DNA sequence: TGTGCCAGCAGCTTGGGGGGGCCCAAAAACATTCAGTACTTC.

This clone occurred once. V and J are TRBV20-1 and TRBJ2-1; D not resolved. Germline V CDR1 and CDR2: DFQATT, SNEGSKA (reference sequence). The V gene lost 5 bases and the J gene lost 9 bases, with 11 bases spanning the gap. This CDR3 has 11 amino acids. The CDR3 protein is CSAPMYGEQFF. The DNA for the CDR3 is TGCAGTGCTCCTATGTATGGTGAGCAGTTCTTC.

Of note for this clone: An end of the junction differs from the germline gene, which may be a read error. The chain uses TRBV29-1 and TRBJ2-7, with 10 bases fitting TRBD1. The germline V gene encodes CDR1 SQVTM and CDR2 ANQGSEA. The CDR3 spans 14 residues. CDR3 nucleotide sequence: TGCAGCATTGATCTCCGGGACAGGGGCCACGAGCAGTACTTC. It is translated as CSIDLRDRGHEQYF.

V is TRBV10-2 and J is TRBJ2-7, with D maybe TRBD1 (5 bases). Trimming left V 3 bases short and J 5 bases short, with 17 bases between. Germline V gene lookup returns CDR1 WSHSY and CDR2 SAAADI. The length of the CDR3 is 15 residues. CDR3 DNA: TGCGCCAGCAGTGACCCGACAGAACCATGGGACGAGCAGTACTTC. Translation: CASSDPTEPWDEQYF.

This clone has a single count. This chain links TRBV7-6 with TRBJ2-7, with 10 bases aligning to TRBD1. V shed 4 bases and J 1 base; nucleotides not matched to a gene: 4. Germline V lookup: CDR1 SGHVS, CDR2 FNYEAQ. CDR3 length: 15 amino acids. CDR3 nucleotide sequence: TGTGCCAGCAGCTCGGACAGGGGGGGGTCCTACGAGCAGTACTTC. It specifies CASSSDRGGSYEQYF.

The chain combines TRBV21-1 with TRBJ1-5. TRBV21-1 is a pseudogene segment. The CDR3 consists of 18 residues. The CDR3 reads CASSSPWGVEAGNQPQHF. CDR3 bases: TGTGCCAGCAGCTCCCCTTGGGGGGTGGAGGCAGGCAATCAGCCCCAGCATTTT.

This clone appeared a few times. The chain recombines TRBV10-3 with TRBJ2-5; 9 bases line up with TRBD1. Germline V gene sequence: CDR1 ENHRY, CDR2 SYGVKD. Germline trimming cut 6 bases from V and 5 bases from J; bases unmatched to any gene: 10. This CDR3 is built from 15 residues. The CDR3 spells CAISTPDRGKETQYF. The CDR3 bases are TGTGCCATCAGCACCCCTGACAGGGGGAAGGAGACCCAGTACTTC.

This chain joins TRBV6-1 and TRBJ2-1, with D possibly being TRBD2 (6 bases). The CDR3 covers 14 residues. The germline gives CDR1 MNHNS, CDR2 SASEGT. Trimming took 3 bases from V and 6 from J, leaving 12 bases between them. The CDR3 nucleotides are TGTGCCAGCAGTGACCGGGAGCCCCCCAATGAGCAGTTCTTC. Protein sequence: CASSDREPPNEQFF.